The entry that follows covers one T cell receptor (beta chain) sequence. Its specificity is not known. Produced via immunoSEQ multiplex PCR; TCRdb's table is partial and in-frame only. The repertoire holds about 74,000 clones, with around 82% as singletons. The data stem from a study of OX40 agonist ivuxolimab in advanced cancers. About the research overall: The patients received agonistic anti-OX40 (CD134) antibody ivuxolimab. Dose-escalation cases comprised hepatocellular carcinoma, melanoma, renal cell or head and neck cancer.

Whole-study findings and limits: Researchers report that CD8+ T cells had, on average, more expanded clones than CD4+. Some patients without response likewise showed low normalized clonal expansion.

After removal of 6 bases from V and 4 bases from J, the junction contained 5 bases not matched to a gene. Germline V gives CDR1 MDHEN, CDR2 SYDVKM. The CDR3 is 13 residues long. This receptor was taken from an adult with an advanced solid tumor such as melanoma, head and neck, liver or kidney cancer. This rearrangement joins TRBV28 to TRBJ2-7; TRBD1 matches at 8 bases. The sequencing used CD4+ or CD8+ T cells sorted from blood, collected in a trial of the OX40 agonist ivuxolimab. CDR3 region: CASSGTGRYEQYF. CDR3 nucleotide sequence: TGTGCCAGCAGCGGGACAGGCAGATACGAGCAGTACTTC.